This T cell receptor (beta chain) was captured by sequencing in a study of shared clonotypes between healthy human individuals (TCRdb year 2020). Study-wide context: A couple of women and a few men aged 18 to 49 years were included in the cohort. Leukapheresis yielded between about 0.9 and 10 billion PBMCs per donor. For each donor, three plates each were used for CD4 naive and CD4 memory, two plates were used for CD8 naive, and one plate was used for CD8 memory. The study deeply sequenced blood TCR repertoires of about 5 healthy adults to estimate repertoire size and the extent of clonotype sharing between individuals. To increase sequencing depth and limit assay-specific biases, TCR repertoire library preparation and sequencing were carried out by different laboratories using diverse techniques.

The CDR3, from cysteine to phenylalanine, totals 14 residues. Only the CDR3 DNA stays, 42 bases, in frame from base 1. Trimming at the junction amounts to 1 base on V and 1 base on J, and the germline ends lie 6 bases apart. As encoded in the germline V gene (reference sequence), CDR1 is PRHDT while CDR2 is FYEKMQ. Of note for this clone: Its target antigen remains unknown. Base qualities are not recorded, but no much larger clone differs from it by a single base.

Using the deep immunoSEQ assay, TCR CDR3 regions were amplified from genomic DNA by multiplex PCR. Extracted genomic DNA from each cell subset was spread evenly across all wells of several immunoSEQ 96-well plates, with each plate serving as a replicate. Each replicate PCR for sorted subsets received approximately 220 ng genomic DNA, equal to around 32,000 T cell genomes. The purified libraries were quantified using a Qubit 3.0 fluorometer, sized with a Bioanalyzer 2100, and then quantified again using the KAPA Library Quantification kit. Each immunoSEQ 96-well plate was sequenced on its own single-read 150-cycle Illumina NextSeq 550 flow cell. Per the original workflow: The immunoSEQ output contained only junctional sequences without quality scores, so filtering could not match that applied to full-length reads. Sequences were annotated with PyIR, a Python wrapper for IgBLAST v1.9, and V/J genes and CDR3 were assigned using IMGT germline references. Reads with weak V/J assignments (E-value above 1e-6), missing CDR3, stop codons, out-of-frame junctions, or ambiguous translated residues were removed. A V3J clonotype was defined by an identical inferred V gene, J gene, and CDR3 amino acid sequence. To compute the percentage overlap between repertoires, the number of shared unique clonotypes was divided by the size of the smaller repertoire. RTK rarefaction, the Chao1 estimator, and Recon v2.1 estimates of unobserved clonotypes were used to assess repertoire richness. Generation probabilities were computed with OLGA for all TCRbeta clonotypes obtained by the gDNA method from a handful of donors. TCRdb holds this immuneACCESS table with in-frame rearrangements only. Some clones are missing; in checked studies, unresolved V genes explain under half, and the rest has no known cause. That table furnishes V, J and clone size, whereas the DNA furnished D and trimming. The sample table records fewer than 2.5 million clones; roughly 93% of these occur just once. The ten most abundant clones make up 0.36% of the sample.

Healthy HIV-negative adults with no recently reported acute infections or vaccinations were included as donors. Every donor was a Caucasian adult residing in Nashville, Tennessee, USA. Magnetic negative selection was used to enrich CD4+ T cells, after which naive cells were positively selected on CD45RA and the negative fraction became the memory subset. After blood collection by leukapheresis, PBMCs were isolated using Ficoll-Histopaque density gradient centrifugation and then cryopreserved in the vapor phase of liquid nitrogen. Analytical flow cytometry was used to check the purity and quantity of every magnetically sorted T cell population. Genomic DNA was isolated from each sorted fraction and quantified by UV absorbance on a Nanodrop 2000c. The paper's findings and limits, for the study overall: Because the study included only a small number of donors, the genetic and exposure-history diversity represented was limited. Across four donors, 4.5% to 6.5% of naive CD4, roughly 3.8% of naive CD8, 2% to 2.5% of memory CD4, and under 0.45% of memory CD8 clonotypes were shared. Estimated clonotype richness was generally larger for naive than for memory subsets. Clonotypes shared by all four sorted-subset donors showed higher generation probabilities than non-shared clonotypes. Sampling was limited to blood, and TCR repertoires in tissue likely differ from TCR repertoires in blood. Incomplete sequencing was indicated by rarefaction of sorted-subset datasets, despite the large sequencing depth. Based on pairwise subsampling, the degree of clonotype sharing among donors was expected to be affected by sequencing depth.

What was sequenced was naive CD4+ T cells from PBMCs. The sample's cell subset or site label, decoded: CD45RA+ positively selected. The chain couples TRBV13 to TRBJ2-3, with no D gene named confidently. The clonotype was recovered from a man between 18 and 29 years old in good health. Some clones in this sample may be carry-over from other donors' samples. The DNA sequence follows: TGTGCCAGCAGCTTAGTACGCGGCACAGATACGCAGTATTTT. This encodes CASSLVRGTDTQYF.